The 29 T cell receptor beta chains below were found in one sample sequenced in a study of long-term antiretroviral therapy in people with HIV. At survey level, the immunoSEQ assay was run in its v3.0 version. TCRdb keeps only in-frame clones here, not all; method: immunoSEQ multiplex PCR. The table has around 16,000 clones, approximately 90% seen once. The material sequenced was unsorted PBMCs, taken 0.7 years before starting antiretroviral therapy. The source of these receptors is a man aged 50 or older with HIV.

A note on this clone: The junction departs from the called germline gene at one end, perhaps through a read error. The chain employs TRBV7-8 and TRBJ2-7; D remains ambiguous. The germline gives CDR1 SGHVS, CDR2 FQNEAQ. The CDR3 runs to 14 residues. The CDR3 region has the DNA TGTGCCAGCAGCTTAGAAGTGGGTTCCTCCGAGCAGTACTTC. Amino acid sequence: CASSLEVGSSEQYF.

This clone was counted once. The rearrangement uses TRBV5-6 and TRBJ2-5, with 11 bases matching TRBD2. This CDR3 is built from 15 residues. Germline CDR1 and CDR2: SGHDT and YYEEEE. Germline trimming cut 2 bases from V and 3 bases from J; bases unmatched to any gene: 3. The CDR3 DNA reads TGTGCCAGCAGCTTTTCTAGCGGGGGGAAAGAGACCCAGTACTTC. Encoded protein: CASSFSSGGKETQYF.

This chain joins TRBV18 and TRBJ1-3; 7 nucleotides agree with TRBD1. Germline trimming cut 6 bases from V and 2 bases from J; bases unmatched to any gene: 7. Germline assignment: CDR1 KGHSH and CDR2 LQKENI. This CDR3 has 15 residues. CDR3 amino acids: CASSKDRPTGNTIYF. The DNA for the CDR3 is TGTGCCAGCTCGAAGGACAGGCCGACTGGAAACACCATATATTTT.

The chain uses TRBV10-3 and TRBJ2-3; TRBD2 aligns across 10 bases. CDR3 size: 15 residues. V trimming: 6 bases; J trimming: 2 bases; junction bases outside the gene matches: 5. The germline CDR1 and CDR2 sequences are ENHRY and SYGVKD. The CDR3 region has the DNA TGTGCCATCAGACTGAGCGGGGGGGACACAGATACGCAGTATTTT. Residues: CAIRLSGGDTDTQYF.

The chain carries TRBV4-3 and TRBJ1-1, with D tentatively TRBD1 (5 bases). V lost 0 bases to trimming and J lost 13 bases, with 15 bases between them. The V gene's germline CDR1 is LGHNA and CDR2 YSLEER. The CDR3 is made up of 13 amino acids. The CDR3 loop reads CASSQETGTPGFF. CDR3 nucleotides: TGCGCCAGCAGCCAAGAAACCGGGACGCCCGGTTTCTTT.

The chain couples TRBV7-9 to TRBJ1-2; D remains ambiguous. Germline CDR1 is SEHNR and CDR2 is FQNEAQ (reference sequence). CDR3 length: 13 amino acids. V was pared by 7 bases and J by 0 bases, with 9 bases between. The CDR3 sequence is CASTPVTNYGYTF. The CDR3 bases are TGTGCCAGCACCCCTGTCACTAACTATGGCTACACCTTC.

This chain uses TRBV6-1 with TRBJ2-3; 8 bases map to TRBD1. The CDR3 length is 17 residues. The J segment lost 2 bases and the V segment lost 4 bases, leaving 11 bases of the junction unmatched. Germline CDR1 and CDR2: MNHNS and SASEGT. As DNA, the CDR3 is TGTGCCAGCAGTGGAGCTTTATGGGACAGGCCCACAGATACGCAGTATTTT. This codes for CASSGALWDRPTDTQYF.

The CDR3 DNA reads as TGTGCCAGCGGGGGACAGGGGGCAAACTCACCCCTCCACTTT. Translated, it gives CASGGQGANSPLHF. This chain connects TRBV2 to TRBJ1-6; 12 bases are a match to TRBD1. The CDR3 runs to 14 residues. Germline CDR1 SNHLY, CDR2 FYNNEI. With 8 bases clipped from V and 10 bases from J, the junction kept 6 bases outside the gene matches.

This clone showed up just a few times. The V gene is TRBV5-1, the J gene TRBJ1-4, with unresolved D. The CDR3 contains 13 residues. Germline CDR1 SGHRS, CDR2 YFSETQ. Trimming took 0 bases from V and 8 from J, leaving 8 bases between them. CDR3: CASSLEAGEKLFF. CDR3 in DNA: TGCGCCAGCAGCTTGGAAGCCGGGGAAAAACTGTTTTTT.

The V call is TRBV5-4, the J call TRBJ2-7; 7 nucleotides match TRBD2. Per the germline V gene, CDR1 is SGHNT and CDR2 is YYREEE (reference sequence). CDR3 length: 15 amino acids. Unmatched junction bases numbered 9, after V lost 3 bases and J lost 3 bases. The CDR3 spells CASSSGGRAGYEQYF. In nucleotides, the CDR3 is TGTGCCAGCAGCTCGGGAGGCAGGGCGGGCTACGAGCAGTACTTC.

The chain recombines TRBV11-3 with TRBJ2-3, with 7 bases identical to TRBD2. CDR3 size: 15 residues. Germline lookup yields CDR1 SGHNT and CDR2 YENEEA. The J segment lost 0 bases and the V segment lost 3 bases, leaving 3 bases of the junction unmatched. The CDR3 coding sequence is TGTGCCAGCAGCTTCGGGCGGGGGAGCACAGATACGCAGTATTTT. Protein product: CASSFGRGSTDTQYF.

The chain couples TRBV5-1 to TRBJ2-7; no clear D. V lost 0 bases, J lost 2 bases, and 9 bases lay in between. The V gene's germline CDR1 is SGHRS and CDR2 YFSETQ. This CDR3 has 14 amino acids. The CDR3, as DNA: TGCGCCAGCAGCTTGGTCCCCGGCGCCTACGAGCAGTACTTC. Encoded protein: CASSLVPGAYEQYF.

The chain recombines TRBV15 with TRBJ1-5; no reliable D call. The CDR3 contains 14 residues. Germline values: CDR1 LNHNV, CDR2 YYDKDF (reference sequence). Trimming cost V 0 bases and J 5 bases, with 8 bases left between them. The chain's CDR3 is CATSRETFDQPQHF. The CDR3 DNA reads TGTGCCACCAGCAGAGAAACCTTTGATCAGCCCCAGCATTTT. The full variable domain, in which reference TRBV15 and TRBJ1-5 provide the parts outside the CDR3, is DAMVIQNPRYQVTQFGKPVTLSCSQTLNHNVMYWYQQKSSQAPKLLFHYYDKDFNNEADTPDNFQSRRPNTSFCFLDIRSPGLGDTAMYLCATSRETFDQPQHFGDGTRLSIL.

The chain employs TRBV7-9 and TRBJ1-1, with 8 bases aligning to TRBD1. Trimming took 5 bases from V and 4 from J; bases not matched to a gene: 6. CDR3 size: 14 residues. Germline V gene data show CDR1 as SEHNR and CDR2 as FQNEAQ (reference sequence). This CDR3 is CASSLRQGSTEAFF. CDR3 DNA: TGTGCCAGCAGCCTAAGACAGGGGAGCACTGAAGCTTTCTTT.

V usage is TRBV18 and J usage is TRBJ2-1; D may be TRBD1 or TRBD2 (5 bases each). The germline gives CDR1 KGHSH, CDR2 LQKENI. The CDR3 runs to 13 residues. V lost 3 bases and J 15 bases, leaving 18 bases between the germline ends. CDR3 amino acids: CASSPSAYEGPFF. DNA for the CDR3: TGTGCCAGCTCACCCTCGGCGTACGAGGGGCCGTTCTTC.

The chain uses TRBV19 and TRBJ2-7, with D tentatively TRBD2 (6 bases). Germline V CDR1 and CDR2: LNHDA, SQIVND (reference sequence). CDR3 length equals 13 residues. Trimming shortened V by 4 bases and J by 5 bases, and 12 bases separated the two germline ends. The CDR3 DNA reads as TGTGCCAGTAGTAACAGCGGGTGGGACGAGCAGTACTTC. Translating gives CASSNSGWDEQYF.

CDR3 protein: CASSPGQGDSPLHF. The DNA for the CDR3 is TGTGCCAGCAGCCCGGGACAGGGGGATTCACCCCTCCACTTT. The chain links TRBV25-1 to TRBJ1-6; 11 bases map to TRBD1. Trimming removed 6 bases from V and 8 bases from J; junction bases left unmatched: 3. The CDR3 loop spans 14 amino acids. Germline-derived CDR1 and CDR2 are MGHDK and SYGVNS.

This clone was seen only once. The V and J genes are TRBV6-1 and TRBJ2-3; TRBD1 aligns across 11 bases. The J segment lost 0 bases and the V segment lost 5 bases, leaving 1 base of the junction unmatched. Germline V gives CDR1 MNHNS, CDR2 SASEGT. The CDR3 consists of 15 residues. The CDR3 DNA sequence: TGTGCCAGCAGTAGGGACAGGGGGAGCACAGATACGCAGTATTTT. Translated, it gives CASSRDRGSTDTQYF.

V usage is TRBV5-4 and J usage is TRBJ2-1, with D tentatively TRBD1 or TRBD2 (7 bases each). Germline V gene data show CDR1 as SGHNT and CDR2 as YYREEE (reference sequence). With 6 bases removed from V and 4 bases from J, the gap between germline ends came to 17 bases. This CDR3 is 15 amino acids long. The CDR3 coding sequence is TGTGCCAGCACCACCGGGGGGACAGCTTACAATGAGCAGTTCTTC. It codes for CASTTGGTAYNEQFF.

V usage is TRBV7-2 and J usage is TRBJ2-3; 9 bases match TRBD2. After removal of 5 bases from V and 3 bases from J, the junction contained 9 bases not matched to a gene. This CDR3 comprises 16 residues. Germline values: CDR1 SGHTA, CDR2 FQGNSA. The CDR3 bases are TGTGCCAGCAGCCCCCGGGCGGGGGGGCCGACAGATACGCAGTATTTT. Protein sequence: CASSPRAGGPTDTQYF.

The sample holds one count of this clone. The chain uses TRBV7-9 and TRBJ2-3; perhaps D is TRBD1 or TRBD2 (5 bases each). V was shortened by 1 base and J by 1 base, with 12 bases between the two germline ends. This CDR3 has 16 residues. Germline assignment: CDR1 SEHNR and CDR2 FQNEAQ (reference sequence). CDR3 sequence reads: CASSLGPLGGTDTQYF. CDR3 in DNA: TGTGCCAGCAGCTTAGGACCCCTGGGGGGCACAGATACGCAGTATTTT.

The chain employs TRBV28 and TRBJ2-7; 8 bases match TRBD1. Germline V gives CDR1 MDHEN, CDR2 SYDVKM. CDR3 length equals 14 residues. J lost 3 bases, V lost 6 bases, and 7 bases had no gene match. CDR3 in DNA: TGTGCCAGCAGCTATCCCACAGGGGGCTACGAGCAGTACTTC. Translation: CASSYPTGGYEQYF.

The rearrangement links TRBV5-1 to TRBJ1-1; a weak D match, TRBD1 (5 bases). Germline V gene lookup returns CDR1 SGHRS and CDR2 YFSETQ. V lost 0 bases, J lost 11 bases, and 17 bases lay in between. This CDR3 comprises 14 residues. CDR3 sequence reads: CASSLASMGRSAFF. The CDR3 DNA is TGCGCCAGCAGCTTGGCTTCTATGGGACGCTCGGCTTTCTTT.

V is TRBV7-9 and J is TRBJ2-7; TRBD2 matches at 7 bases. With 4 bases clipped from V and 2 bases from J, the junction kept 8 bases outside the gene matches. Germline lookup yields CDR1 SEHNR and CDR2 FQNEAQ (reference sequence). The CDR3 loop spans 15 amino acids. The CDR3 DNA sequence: TGTGCCAGCAGCTCCCACGGGGGGAACCCCTACGAGCAGTACTTC. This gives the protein CASSSHGGNPYEQYF.

The CDR3 DNA follows: TGTGCCAGCAGCGCGGGTACTAGCGGGAGCTCCTACGAGCAGTACTTC. This encodes CASSAGTSGSSYEQYF. V usage is TRBV9 and J usage is TRBJ2-7; 11 bases map to TRBD2. Trimming cost V 3 bases and J 0 bases; bases outside gene matches: 5. The V gene's germline CDR1 is SGDLS and CDR2 YYNGEE. CDR3 length: 16 amino acids.

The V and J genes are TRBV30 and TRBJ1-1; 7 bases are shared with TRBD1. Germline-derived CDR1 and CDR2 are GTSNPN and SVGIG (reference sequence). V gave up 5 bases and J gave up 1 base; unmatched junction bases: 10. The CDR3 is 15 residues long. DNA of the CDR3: TGTGCCTGGTCAGGACAGGTACGTTGGAACACTGAAGCTTTCTTT. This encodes CAWSGQVRWNTEAFF.

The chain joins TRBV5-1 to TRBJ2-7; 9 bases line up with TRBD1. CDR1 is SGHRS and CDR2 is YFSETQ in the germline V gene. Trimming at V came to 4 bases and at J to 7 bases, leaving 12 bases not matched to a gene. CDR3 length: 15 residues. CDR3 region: CASSGTGGATGEQYF. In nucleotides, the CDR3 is TGCGCCAGCAGCGGAACAGGGGGCGCTACGGGGGAGCAGTACTTC.

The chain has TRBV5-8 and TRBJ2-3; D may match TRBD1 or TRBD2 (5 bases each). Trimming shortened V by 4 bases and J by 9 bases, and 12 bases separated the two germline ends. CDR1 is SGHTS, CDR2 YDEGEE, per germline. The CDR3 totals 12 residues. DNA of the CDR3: TGTGCCAGCAGCCCCCAAAGGGACACGCAGTATTTT. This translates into CASSPQRDTQYF.

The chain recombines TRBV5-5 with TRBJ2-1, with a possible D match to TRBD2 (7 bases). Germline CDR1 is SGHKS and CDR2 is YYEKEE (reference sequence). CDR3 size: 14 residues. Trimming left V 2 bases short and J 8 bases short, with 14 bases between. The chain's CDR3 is CASSFGGARDEQFF. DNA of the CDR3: TGTGCCAGCAGCTTTGGGGGGGCCCGGGATGAGCAGTTCTTC.